The 5 T cell receptor beta chains listed next were all sequenced from one sample in a study of control samples from healthy donors and cancer patients. TCRdb keeps only in-frame clones here, not all; method: immunoSEQ multiplex PCR. Among under 80,000 clones, less than 95% were seen once, and the ten largest hold 6.2%. The sequencing input was blood. The source is a woman aged 40 to 50 in good health.

Only one count was recorded for this clone. Other DNA sequences of this sample code for an identical CDR3. The chain carries TRBV28 and TRBJ2-7, with TRBD2 matching 14 bases. The CDR3 length is 15 residues. Germline assignment: CDR1 MDHEN and CDR2 SYDVKM. The V segment lost 5 bases and the J segment 3 bases; nucleotides outside the gene matches: 3. The chain's CDR3 is CASSRGTSGSYEQYF. The CDR3 DNA follows: TGTGCCAGCAGTCGGGGGACTAGCGGGAGCTACGAGCAGTACTTC.

This chain uses TRBV7-9 with TRBJ1-2, with unresolved D. Germline-derived CDR1 and CDR2 are SEHNR and FQNEAQ (reference sequence). Trimming took off 6 bases at V and 6 bases at J, with 14 bases between the two ends. This CDR3 is 13 amino acids long. The DNA of the CDR3 is TGTGCCAGCAGTGATGTGGTCCAGGATGGCTACACCTTC. Its translation: CASSDVVQDGYTF. The whole variable domain, remainder taken from reference TRBV7-9 and TRBJ1-2, is DTGVSQNPRHKITKRGQNVTFRCDPISEHNRLYWYRQTLGQGPEFLTYFQNEAQLEKSRLLSDRFSAERPKGSFSTLEIQRTEQGDSAMYLCASSDVVQDGYTFGSGTRLTVV.

CDR3 residues: CATSDPDSDQPQHF. CDR3 in DNA: TGTGCCACCAGTGATCCTGACAGCGATCAGCCCCAGCATTTT. The J gene is TRBJ1-5, the V gene TRBV24-1; possible D gene TRBD1, 5 bases. Germline CDR1 is KGHDR and CDR2 is SFDVKD. The V end was cut by 3 bases, the J end by 5 bases, with 10 bases between. The CDR3 contains 14 residues.

The chain employs TRBV30 and TRBJ2-7; D not resolved. The CDR3 is 12 residues long. V was trimmed by 5 bases and J by 6 bases, leaving 14 bases between them. From germline, CDR1 is GTSNPN and CDR2 SVGIG (reference sequence). CDR3 sequence reads: CAWGRRVGEQYF. The DNA for the CDR3 is TGTGCCTGGGGAAGACGGGTCGGCGAGCAGTACTTC.

This chain connects TRBV4-1 to TRBJ2-2, with 8 bases fitting TRBD1. Germline lookup yields CDR1 MGHRA and CDR2 YSYEKL. The CDR3 has 16 amino acids. With 6 bases clipped from V and 1 base from J, the junction kept 7 bases outside the gene matches. CDR3 residues: CASSRQDRGNTGELFF. DNA for the CDR3: TGCGCCAGCAGTAGGCAAGACAGGGGGAACACCGGGGAGCTGTTTTTT.